The clone carrying this TCR beta chain has only one observation. The antigen is not known. The DNA is left out, because the CDR3 cannot be placed on it with certainty; the CDR3 is given as TCRdb lists it. Germline V CDR1 and CDR2: SQVTM, ANQGSEA. The CDR3 spans 12 amino acids, including both terminal residues. This record comes from a study of tumor and adjacent non-tumor tissue in lung cancer. The overall study: About 4.17 million productive TCRbeta reads were obtained per sample on average.

This sample's RNA came from whole unsorted tissue. Distant lung tissue was collected more than 3 cm away from the tumor edge. A modified ARM-PCR protocol with three rounds of nested PCR amplified TCRbeta. A single record per CDR3 protein comes from TCRdb applying MiXCR to the multiplex PCR reads. Of 40,000 to 45,000 distinct CDR3 sequences listed, more than 60% are singletons. Findings and limits, study-wide: Normal lung showed higher cumulative top 100 clone frequency than tumor.

Source material: distant non-tumor lung tissue. V is TRBV29-1 and J is TRBJ1-1; the D call of TRBD1 is as the table states it, not checked on the DNA. This TCR came from a woman in her forties with non-small cell lung cancer. The CDR3 loop is CSVAGGNTEAFF.